This entry concerns a single T cell receptor beta chain. Repertoires were generated with immunoSEQ multiplex PCR, while TCRdb's copy carries only in-frame clones and drops some. The sample includes some 43,000 clones, 90% of them seen just once. The sample belongs to a study of T cell changes during pregnancy in multiple sclerosis. The germline V gene encodes CDR1 MDHEN and CDR2 SYDVKM. Trimming pared 6 bases from V and 7 bases from J, leaving 15 bases between. The length of the CDR3 is 13 residues. This chain joins TRBV28 and TRBJ1-2, with a tentative D call TRBD1 (6 bases). The receptor was isolated from a female donor in good health, enrolled as a control in a pregnancy study. The sample was peripheral blood, taken in the first trimester of pregnancy. The chain's CDR3 is CASSLGAGAGYTF. The DNA for the CDR3 is TGTGCCAGCAGCCTAGGGGCAGGGGCTGGCTACACCTTC.